The 4 T cell receptor beta chains reported below all come from one sample, sequenced in a study of cytomegalovirus exposure and HLA in healthy donors (dated by TCRdb to between 2016 and 2019). Preparation of the library involved the immunoSEQ multiplex PCR assay. For the multiplex PCR, a mixture combining 60 forward primers for TCR Vbeta segments and 13 reverse primers for TCR Jbeta segments was used. Entries here come from immuneACCESS through TCRdb and include only in-frame sequences with V and J called. Some clones fail to appear in such tables; in the studies checked, an unresolved V gene covers under half of the shortfall, and the cause of the remainder is unknown. A total of about 81,000 clones appear in this sample, 75% to 85% of them only once. Of the sample, roughly 3% is held by the ten largest clones. Specimen: PBMCs. The receptor source for this set is a man in his forties or fifties in good health and CMV-seropositive.

This clone appeared a few times. Relative to the germline gene, one junction end is altered; a read error may explain this. The chain has TRBV12-5 and TRBJ2-4; 7 bases map to TRBD2. Germline values: CDR1 LGHNT, CDR2 FRNRAP. The CDR3 has 15 amino acids. CDR3 coding DNA: TGTGCTAGTGGTTTGTCAACTAGCGCCCAAAACAGTCAGTACTTC. Residues: CASGLSTSAQNSQYF. The whole variable domain, filled in from reference TRBV12-5 and TRBJ2-4, reads DARVTQTPRHKVTEMGQEVTMRCQPILGHNTVFWYRQTMMQGLELLAYFRNRAPLDDSGMPKDRFSAEMPDATLATLKIQPSEPRDSAVYFCASGLSTSAQNSQYFGAGTRLSVL.

The genes are TRBV9 and TRBJ2-1, with D possibly TRBD2 on 5 matching bases. Germline CDR1 reads SGDLS; CDR2 reads YYNGEE. Trimming left V 3 bases short and J 7 bases short, with 14 bases between. CDR3 length equals 14 residues. The CDR3 spells CASSGGTLGNEQFF. In DNA form, the CDR3 reads TGTGCCAGCAGCGGGGGAACACTAGGGAATGAGCAGTTCTTC.

This chain joins TRBV7-9 and TRBJ1-5; 10 nucleotides line up with TRBD1. The CDR3 covers 18 residues. Germline assignment: CDR1 SEHNR and CDR2 FQNEAQ (reference sequence). V lost 2 bases, J lost 2 bases, and 9 bases stayed unmatched. CDR3 sequence reads: CASSLSATGGIGNQPQHF. As DNA, the CDR3 is TGTGCCAGCAGCTTATCCGCGACAGGGGGCATAGGCAATCAGCCCCAGCATTTT.

The rearrangement joins TRBV7-8 to TRBJ1-2; 7 nucleotides agree with TRBD1. Trimming cost V 5 bases and J 3 bases; bases outside gene matches: 3. Germline CDR1 is SGHVS and CDR2 is FQNEAQ. CDR3 size: 13 residues. The CDR3 DNA reads TGTGCCAGCAGCCGACAGGGCGACTATGGCTACACCTTC. Its protein is CASSRQGDYGYTF.